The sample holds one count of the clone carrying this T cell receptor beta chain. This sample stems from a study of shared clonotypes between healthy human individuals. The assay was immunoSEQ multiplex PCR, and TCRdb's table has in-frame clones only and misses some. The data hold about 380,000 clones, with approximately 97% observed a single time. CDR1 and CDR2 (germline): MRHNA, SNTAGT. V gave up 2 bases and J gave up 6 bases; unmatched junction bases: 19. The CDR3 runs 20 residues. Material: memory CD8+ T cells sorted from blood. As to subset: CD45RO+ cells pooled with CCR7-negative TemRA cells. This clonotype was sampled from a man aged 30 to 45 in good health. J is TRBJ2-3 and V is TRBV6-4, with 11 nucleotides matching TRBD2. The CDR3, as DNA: TGTGCCAGCAGTGACCTACGCTCGGCCCTAGCGGGAGGTCATCTGGATACGCAGTATTTT. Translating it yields CASSDLRSALAGGHLDTQYF.